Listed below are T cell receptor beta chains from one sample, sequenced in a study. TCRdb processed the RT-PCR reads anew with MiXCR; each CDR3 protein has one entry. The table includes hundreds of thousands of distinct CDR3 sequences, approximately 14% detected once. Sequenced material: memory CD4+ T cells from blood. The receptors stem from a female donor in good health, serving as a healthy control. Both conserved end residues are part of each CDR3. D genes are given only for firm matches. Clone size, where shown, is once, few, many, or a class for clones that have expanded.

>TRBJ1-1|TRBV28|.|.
CASSFNSGATEAFF
TGTGCCAGCAGTTTTAATTCAGGGGCAACTGAAGCTTTCTTT
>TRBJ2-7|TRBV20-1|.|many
CSASLPGPYEQYF
TGCAGTGCTAGCCTCCCGGGACCATACGAGCAGTACTTC
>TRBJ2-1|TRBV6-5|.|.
CASSAGAPGKNEQFF
TGTGCCAGCAGTGCAGGGGCCCCGGGGAAGAATGAGCAGTTCTTC
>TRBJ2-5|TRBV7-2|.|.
CAAGRGVGETQYF
TGTGCCGCAGGGCGCGGGGTCGGAGAGACCCAGTACTTC
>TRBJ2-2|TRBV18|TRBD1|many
CASSPMASGTGNTGELFF
TGTGCCAGCTCACCAATGGCTTCCGGGACAGGGAACACCGGGGAGCTGTTTTTT
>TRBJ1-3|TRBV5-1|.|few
CASSLEAPGNTIYF
TGCGCCAGCAGCTTGGAGGCCCCTGGAAACACCATATATTTT
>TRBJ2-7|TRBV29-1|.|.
CSVSNYGEYEQYF
TGCAGTGTCTCCAATTATGGGGAATACGAGCAGTACTTC
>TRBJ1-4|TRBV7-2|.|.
CASSLGVREKLFF
TGTGCCAGCAGCTTGGGGGTTCGAGAAAAACTGTTTTTT
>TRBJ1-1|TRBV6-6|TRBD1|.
CASRTDRGMNTEAFF
TGTGCCAGCAGGACTGACAGGGGAATGAACACTGAAGCTTTCTTT
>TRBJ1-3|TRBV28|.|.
CASSLLASGIAGNTIYF
TGTGCCAGCAGTTTATTGGCCAGCGGGATAGCTGGAAACACCATATATTTT
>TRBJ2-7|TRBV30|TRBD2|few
CAWSVGGTYEQYF
TGTGCCTGGAGTGTGGGGGGGACCTACGAGCAGTACTTC
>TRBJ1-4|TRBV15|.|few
CATSRGATNEKLFF
TGTGCCACCAGCAGGGGAGCAACTAATGAAAAACTGTTTTTT
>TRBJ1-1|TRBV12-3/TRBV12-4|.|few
CASSKTGQEAFF
TGTGCCAGCAGCAAAACGGGACAAGAAGCTTTCTTT
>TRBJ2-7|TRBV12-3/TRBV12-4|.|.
CASSLGHPPPEQYF
TGTGCCAGCAGTTTAGGACACCCGCCGCCCGAGCAGTACTTC
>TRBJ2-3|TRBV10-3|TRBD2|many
CAISVASGSSDTQYF
TGTGCCATCAGTGTAGCTAGCGGGAGTTCAGATACGCAGTATTTT
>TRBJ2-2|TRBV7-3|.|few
CASSLSQGTNTGELFF
TGTGCCAGCAGCTTAAGTCAGGGGACCAACACCGGGGAGCTGTTTTTT
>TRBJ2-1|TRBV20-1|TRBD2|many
CSAPTPWTSGSLPEYNEQFF
TGCAGTGCCCCAACCCCCTGGACTAGCGGGAGCTTGCCGGAATACAATGAGCAGTTCTTC
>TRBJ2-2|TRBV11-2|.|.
CASSNPARLTGELFF
TGTGCCAGCAGCAACCCGGCCAGATTGACCGGGGAGCTGTTTTTT
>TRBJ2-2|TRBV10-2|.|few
CASSQLPGRLGGELFF
TGCGCCAGCAGTCAACTACCGGGACGATTAGGCGGGGAGCTGTTTTTT
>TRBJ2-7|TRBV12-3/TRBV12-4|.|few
CASSLRWEQYF
TGTGCCAGCAGTTTACGATGGGAGCAGTACTTC
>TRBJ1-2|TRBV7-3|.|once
CASSTGDEKNYGYTF
TGTGCCAGCAGCACCGGGGACGAGAAAAACTATGGCTACACCTTC
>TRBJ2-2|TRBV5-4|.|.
CASSRISGYTGELFF
TGTGCCAGCAGTCGGATATCGGGGTACACCGGGGAGCTGTTTTTT
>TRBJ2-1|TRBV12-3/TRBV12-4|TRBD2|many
CASSPTSGRGRGNEQFF
TGTGCCAGCAGTCCGACTAGCGGGAGAGGTCGGGGCAATGAGCAGTTCTTC
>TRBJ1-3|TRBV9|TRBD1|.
CASSVGTDYSGNTIYF
TGTGCCAGCAGCGTCGGGACAGACTACTCTGGAAACACCATATATTTT
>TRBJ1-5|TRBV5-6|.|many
CASSLANQPQHF
TGTGCCAGCAGCTTAGCCAATCAGCCCCAGCATTTT
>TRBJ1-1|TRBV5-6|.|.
CASSLWVETEAFF
TGTGCCAGCAGCTTGTGGGTAGAGACTGAAGCTTTCTTT
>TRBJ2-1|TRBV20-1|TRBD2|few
CSARVGTSEVDEQFF
TGCAGTGCTAGGGTCGGGACTAGCGAGGTCGATGAGCAGTTCTTC
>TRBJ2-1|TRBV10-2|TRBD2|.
CASTLGLAGAYEQFF
TGCGCCAGCACCCTAGGACTAGCGGGAGCCTATGAGCAGTTCTTC
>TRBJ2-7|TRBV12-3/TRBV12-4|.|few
CASSPRTKSIYF
TGTGCCAGCAGTCCCAGGACCAAATCTATATACTTC
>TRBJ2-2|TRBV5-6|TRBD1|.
CASSSGQVTNTGELFF
TGTGCCAGCAGCTCAGGACAGGTGACGAACACCGGGGAGCTGTTTTTT
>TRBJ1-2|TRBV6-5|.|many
CASAEARGGYTF
TGTGCCAGCGCCGAGGCGCGTGGAGGCTACACCTTC
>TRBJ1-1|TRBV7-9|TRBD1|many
CASSDRQGSVFF
TGTGCCAGCAGCGACAGACAGGGGTCGGTTTTCTTT
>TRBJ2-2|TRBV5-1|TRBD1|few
CASSPGQGAAGELFF
TGCGCCAGCAGCCCGGGACAGGGGGCAGCCGGGGAGCTGTTTTTT
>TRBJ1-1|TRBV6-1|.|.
CASSVQGFSTEAFF
TGTGCCAGCAGTGTCCAGGGATTCAGCACTGAAGCTTTCTTT
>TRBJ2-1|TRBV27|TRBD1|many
CASSAGQGYRNEQFF
TGTGCCAGCAGTGCGGGACAGGGCTATAGGAATGAGCAGTTCTTC
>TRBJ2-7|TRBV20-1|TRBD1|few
CSAHEPGQGNEQYF
TGCAGTGCTCACGAGCCGGGACAGGGAAACGAGCAGTACTTC
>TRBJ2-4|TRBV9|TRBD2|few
CASSLGLAGGLGNIQYF
TGTGCCAGCAGCCTGGGACTAGCGGGAGGACTGGGAAACATTCAGTACTTC
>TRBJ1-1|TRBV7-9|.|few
CASSLLPDSAEAFF
TGTGCCAGCAGCTTACTACCCGATTCGGCTGAAGCTTTCTTT
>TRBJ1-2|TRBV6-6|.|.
CASTSMGAYGYTF
TGTGCCAGTACCTCAATGGGGGCCTATGGCTACACCTTC
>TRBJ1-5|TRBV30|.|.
CAWDLPGQPQHF
TGTGCCTGGGACCTTCCGGGTCAGCCCCAGCATTTT
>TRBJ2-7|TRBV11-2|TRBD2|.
CASSFTSGRAYEQYF
TGTGCCAGCAGCTTTACTAGCGGGCGCGCCTACGAGCAGTACTTC
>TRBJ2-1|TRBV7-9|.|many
CASSLGTLYSYNEQFF
TGTGCCAGCAGCTTGGGGACTCTTTACTCCTACAATGAGCAGTTCTTC
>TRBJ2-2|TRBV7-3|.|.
CASSPSIGELFF
TGTGCCAGCAGCCCAAGTATCGGGGAGCTGTTTTTT
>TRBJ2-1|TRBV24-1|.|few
CATSDLGSDSEQFF
TGTGCCACCAGTGACTTAGGCTCGGACAGTGAGCAGTTCTTC